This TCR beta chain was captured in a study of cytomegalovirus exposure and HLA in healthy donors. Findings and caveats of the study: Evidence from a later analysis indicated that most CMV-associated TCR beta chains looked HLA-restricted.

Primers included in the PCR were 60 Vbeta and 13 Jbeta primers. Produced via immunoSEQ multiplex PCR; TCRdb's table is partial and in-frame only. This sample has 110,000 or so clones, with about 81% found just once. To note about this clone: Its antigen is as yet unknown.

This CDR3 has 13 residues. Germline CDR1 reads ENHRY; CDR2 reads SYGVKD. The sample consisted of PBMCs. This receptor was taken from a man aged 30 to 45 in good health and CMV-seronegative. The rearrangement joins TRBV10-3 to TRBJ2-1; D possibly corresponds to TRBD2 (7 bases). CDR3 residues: CVSSGQQGDEQFF. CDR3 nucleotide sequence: TGTGTGTCTAGCGGTCAACAGGGCGATGAGCAGTTCTTC.